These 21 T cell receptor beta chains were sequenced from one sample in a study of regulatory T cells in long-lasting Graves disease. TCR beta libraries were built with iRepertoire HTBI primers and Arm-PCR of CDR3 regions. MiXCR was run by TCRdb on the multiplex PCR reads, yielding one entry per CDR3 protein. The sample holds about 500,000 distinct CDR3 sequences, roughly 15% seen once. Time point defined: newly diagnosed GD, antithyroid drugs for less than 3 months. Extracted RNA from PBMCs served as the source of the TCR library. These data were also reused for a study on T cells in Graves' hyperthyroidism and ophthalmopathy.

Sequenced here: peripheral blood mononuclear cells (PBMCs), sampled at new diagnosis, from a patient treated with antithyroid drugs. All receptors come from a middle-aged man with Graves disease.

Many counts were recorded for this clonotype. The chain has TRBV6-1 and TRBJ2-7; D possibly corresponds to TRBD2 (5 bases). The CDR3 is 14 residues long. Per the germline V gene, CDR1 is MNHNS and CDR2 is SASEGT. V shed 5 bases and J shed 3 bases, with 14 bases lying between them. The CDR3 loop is CASSQGLDYYEQYF. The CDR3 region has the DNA TGTGCCAGCAGTCAAGGACTGGATTACTACGAGCAGTACTTC.

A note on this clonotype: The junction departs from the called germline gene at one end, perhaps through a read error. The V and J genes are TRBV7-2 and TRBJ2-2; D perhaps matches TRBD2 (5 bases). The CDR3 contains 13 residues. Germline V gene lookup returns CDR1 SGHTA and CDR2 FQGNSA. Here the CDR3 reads CASSLGSPGEPFF. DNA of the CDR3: TGTGCCAGCAGCCTAGGGAGTCCCGGGGAGCCGTTTTTT.

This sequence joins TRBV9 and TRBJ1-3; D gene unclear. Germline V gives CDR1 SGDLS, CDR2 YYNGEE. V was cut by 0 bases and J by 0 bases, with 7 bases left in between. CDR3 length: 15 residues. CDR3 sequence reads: CASSVGRSSGNTIYF. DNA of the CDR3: TGTGCCAGCAGCGTAGGGAGGTCCTCTGGAAACACCATATATTTT. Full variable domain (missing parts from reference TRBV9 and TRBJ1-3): DSGVTQTPKHLITATGQRVTLRCSPRSGDLSVYWYQQSLDQGLQFLIQYYNGEERAKGNILERFSAQQFPDLHSELNLSSLELGDSALYFCASSVGRSSGNTIYFGEGSWLTVV.

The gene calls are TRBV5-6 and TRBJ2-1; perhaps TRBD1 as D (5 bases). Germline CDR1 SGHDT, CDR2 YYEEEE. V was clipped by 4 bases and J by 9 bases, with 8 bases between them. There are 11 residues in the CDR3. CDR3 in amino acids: CASSAGPEQFF. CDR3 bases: TGTGCCAGCAGCGCAGGGCCTGAGCAGTTCTTC.

CDR3 sequence (DNA): TGTGCCAGTAGTATTCAGGGGCCCCTGAGCTCCTACGAGCAGTACTTC. This gives the protein CASSIQGPLSSYEQYF. This sequence joins TRBV19 and TRBJ2-7; perhaps TRBD1 as D (6 bases). CDR1 is LNHDA and CDR2 is SQIVND in the germline V gene (reference sequence). The CDR3 totals 16 residues. V was pared by 3 bases and J by 0 bases, with 15 bases between.

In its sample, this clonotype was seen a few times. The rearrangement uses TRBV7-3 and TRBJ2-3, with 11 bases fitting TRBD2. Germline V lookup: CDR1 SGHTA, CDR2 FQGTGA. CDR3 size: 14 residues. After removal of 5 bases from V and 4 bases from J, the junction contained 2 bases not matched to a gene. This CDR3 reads CASSGTSGSDTQYF. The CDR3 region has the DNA TGTGCCAGCAGCGGGACTAGCGGATCAGATACGCAGTATTTT. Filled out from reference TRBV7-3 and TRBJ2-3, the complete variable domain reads GAGVSQTPSNKVTEKGKYVELRCDPISGHTALYWYRQSLGQGPEFLIYFQGTGAADDSGLPNDRFFAVRPEGSVSTLKIQRTERGDSAVYLCASSGTSGSDTQYFGPGTRLTVL.

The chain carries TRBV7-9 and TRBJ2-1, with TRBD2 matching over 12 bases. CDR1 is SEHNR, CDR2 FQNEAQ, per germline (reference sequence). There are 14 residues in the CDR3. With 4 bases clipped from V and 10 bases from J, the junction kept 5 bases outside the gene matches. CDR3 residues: CASSYSTSGREQFF. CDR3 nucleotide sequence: TGTGCCAGCAGCTACTCGACTAGCGGGAGAGAGCAGTTCTTC.

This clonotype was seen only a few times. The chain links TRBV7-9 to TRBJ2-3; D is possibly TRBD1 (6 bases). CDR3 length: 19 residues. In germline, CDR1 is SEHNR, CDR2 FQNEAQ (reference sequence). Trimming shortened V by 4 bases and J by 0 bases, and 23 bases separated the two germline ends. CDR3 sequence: CASSSDSLYWTESTDTQYF. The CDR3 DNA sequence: TGTGCCAGCAGCTCAGATTCCCTTTACTGGACAGAAAGCACAGATACGCAGTATTTT.

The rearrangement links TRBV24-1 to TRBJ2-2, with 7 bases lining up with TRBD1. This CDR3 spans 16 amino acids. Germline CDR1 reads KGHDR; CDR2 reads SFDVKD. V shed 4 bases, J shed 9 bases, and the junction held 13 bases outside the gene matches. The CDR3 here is CATSDPDAGGRRELFF. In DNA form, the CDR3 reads TGTGCCACCAGTGACCCTGACGCAGGGGGTCGGCGGGAGCTGTTTTTT.

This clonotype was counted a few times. CDR3 protein: CASSQDGSGRARDTQYF. The CDR3 nucleotides read TGTGCCAGCAGCCAAGATGGGAGCGGGAGGGCCAGAGATACGCAGTATTTT. J is TRBJ2-3 and V is TRBV3-1, with TRBD2 matching over 10 bases. The CDR3 is 17 residues long. The germline V gene encodes CDR1 LGHDT and CDR2 YNNKEL (reference sequence). The ends lost 0 bases at V and 5 bases at J; junction bases unmatched: 8.

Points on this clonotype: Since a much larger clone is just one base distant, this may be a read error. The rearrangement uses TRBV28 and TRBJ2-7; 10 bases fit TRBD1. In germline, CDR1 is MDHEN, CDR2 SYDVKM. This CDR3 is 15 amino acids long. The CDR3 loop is CAGSLGGDRGLEQYF. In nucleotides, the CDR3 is TGTGCCGGCAGTTTGGGGGGGGACAGGGGCCTCGAGCAGTACTTC.

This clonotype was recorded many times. CDR3 in amino acids: CASSTGLAGRGEQFF. Written as DNA, the CDR3 is TGTGCCAGCAGTACCGGACTAGCGGGACGGGGTGAGCAGTTCTTC. The chain is built from TRBV12-3 or TRBV12-4 and TRBJ2-1; TRBD2 aligns across 12 bases. This CDR3 comprises 15 residues. V trimming: 5 bases; J trimming: 9 bases; junction bases outside the gene matches: 8.

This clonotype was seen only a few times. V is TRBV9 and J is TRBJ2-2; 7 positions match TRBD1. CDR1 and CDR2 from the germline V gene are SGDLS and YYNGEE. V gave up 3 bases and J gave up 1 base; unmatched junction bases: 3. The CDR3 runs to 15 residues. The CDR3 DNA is TGTGCCAGCAGCGGGACAGGTCAGAACACCGGGGAGCTGTTTTTT. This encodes CASSGTGQNTGELFF.

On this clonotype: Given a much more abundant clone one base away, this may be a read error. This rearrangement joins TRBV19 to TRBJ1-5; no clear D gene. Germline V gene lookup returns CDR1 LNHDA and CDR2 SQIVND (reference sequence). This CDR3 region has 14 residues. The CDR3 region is CASRDGLWGQPRHF. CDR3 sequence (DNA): TGTGCCAGTAGGGACGGCTTATGGGGTCAGCCCCGGCATTTT.

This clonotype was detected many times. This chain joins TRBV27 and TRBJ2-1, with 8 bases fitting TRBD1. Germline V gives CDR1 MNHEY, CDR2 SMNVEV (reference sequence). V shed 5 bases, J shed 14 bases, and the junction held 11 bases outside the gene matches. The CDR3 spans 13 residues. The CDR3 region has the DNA TGTGCCAGCAGTGTAGACAGGGGACTCAACGAGTTCTTC. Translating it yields CASSVDRGLNEFF.

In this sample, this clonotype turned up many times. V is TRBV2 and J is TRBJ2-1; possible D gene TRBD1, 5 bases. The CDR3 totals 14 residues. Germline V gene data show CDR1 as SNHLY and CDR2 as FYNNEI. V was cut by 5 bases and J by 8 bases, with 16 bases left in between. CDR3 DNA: TGTGCCAGCAGTATAAATAGAGACAGCGATGAGCAGTTCTTC. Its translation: CASSINRDSDEQFF.

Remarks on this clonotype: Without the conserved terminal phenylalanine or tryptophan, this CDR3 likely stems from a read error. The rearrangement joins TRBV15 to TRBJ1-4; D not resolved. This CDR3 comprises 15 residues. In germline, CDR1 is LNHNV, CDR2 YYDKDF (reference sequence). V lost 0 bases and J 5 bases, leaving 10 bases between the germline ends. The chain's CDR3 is CATSRDGTVNEKLFS. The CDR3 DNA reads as TGTGCCACCAGCAGAGATGGAACGGTGAATGAAAAACTGTTTTCT.

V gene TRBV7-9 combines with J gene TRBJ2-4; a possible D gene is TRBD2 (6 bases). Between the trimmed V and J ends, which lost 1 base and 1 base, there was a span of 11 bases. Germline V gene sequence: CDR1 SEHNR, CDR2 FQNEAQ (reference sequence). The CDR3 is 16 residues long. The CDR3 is CASSLVALAAKNIQYF. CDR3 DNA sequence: TGTGCCAGCAGCTTAGTTGCTCTAGCGGCCAAAAACATTCAGTACTTC.

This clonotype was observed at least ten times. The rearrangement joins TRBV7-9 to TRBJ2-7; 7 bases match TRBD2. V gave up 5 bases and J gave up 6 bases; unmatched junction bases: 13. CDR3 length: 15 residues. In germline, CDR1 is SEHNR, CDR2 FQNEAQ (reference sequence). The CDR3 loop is CASSASSGRLSEQYF. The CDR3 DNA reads TGTGCCAGCAGCGCCTCTAGCGGCCGTCTGAGCGAGCAGTACTTC. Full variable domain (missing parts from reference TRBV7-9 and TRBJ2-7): DTGVSQNPRHKITKRGQNVTFRCDPISEHNRLYWYRQTLGQGPEFLTYFQNEAQLEKSRLLSDRFSAERPKGSFSTLEIQRTEQGDSAMYLCASSASSGRLSEQYFGPGTRLTVT.

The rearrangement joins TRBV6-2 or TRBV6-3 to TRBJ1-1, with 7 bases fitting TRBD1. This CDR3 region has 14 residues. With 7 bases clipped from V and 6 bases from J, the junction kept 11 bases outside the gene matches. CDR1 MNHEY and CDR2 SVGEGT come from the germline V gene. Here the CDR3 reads CASNINRGRSEAFF. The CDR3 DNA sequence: TGTGCCAGCAACATCAACAGGGGTAGATCTGAAGCTTTCTTT.

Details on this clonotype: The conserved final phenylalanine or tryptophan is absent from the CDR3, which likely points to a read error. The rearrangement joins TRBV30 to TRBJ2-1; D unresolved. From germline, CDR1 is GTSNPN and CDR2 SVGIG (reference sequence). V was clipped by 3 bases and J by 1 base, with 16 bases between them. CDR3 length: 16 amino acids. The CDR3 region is CAWRPLNWVSYNEQFL. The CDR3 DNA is TGTGCCTGGAGGCCATTAAATTGGGTTTCCTACAATGAGCAGTTCCTC.